In its sample, the clone carrying this TCR beta chain was seen many times. TCR beta CDR3 regions were amplified from RNA transcripts. Primed by the HTBI set, a first-round RT-PCR was run on the TCR CDR3. MiXCR, run by TCRdb on the multiplex PCR reads, gives a single entry per CDR3 protein. The table shows 650,000 to 700,000 distinct CDR3 sequences, with roughly 17% occurring only once. V lost 4 bases and J 2 bases, leaving 8 bases between the germline ends. There are 13 residues in the CDR3. The sample is drawn from a study of T cells in Graves' hyperthyroidism and ophthalmopathy. The sequenced material came from blood. The sequence was collected from a man aged 45 to 65 with Graves' hyperthyroidism. The genes are TRBV12-3 or TRBV12-4 and TRBJ1-2; no reliable D call. The CDR3 protein is CASSSPGNYGYTF. The CDR3 nucleotides read TGTGCCAGCAGTTCGCCGGGAAACTATGGCTACACCTTC.